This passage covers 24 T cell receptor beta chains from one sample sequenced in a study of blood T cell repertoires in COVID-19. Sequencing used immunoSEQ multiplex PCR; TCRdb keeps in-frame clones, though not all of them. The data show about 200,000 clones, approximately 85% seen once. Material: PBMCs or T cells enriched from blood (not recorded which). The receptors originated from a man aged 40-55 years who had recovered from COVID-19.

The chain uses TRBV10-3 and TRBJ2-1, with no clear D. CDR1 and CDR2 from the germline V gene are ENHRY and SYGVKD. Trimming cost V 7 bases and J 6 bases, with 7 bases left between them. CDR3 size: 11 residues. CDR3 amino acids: CAIMRPNEQFF. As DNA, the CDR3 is TGTGCCATCATGCGTCCCAATGAGCAGTTCTTC.

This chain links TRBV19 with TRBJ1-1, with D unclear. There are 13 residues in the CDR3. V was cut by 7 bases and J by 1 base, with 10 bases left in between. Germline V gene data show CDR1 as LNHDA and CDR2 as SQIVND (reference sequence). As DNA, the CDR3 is TGTGCCAGTAAGGTGCAGGAGAACACTGAAGCTTTCTTT. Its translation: CASKVQENTEAFF. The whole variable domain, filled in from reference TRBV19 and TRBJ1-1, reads DGGITQSPKYLFRKEGQNVTLSCEQNLNHDAMYWYRQDPGQGLRLIYYSQIVNDFQKGDIAEGYSVSREKKESFPLTVTSAQKNPTAFYLCASKVQENTEAFFGQGTRLTVV.

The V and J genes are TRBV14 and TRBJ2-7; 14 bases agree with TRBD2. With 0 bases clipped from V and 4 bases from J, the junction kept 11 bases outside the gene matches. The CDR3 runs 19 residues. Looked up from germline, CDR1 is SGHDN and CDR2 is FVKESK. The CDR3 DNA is TGTGCCAGCAGCCAAGAAAGACTAGCGGGAGGGCCAGTCTTGTACGAGCAGTACTTC. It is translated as CASSQERLAGGPVLYEQYF.

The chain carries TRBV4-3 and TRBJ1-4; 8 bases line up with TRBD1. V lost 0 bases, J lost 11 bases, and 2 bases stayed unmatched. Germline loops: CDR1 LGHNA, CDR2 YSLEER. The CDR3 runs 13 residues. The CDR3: CASSQDRDRKLFF. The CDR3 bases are TGCGCCAGCAGCCAAGATAGGGACAGGAAACTGTTTTTT.

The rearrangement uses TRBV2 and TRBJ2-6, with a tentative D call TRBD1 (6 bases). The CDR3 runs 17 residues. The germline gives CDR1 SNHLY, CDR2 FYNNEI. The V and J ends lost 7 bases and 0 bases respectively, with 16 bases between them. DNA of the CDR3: TGTGCCAGCATTAGGCCGGGACAACTCTCTGGGGCCAACGTCCTGACTTTC. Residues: CASIRPGQLSGANVLTF.

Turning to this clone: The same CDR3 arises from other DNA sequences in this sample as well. The chain's CDR3 is CASSRRDYNEQFF. CDR3 bases: TGTGCCAGCAGCCGCCGGGACTACAATGAGCAGTTCTTC. The chain combines TRBV4-2 with TRBJ2-1; possible D gene TRBD2, 5 bases. Trimming shortened V by 4 bases and J by 3 bases, and 7 bases separated the two germline ends. The CDR3 is 13 residues long. Looked up from germline, CDR1 is LGHNA and CDR2 is YNFKEQ.

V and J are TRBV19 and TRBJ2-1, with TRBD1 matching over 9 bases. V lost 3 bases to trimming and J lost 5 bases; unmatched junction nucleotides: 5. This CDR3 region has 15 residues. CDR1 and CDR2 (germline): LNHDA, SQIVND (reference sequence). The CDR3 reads CASSMTGGRNNEQFF. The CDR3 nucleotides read TGTGCCAGTAGTATGACAGGGGGAAGGAACAATGAGCAGTTCTTC.

The CDR3 loop is CASNTGTYNEQFF. In DNA, the CDR3 is TGTGCCAGTAACACCGGGACCTACAATGAGCAGTTCTTC. The rearrangement links TRBV7-9 to TRBJ2-1; D perhaps matches TRBD2 (5 bases). The ends were cut back, 9 bases at V and 2 bases at J, with 11 bases in the middle. Germline values: CDR1 SEHNR, CDR2 FQNEAQ (reference sequence). The CDR3 covers 13 residues. Combining the CDR3 with reference TRBV7-9 and TRBJ2-1 gives the whole variable domain DTGVSQNPRHKITKRGQNVTFRCDPISEHNRLYWYRQTLGQGPEFLTYFQNEAQLEKSRLLSDRFSAERPKGSFSTLEIQRTEQGDSAMYLCASNTGTYNEQFFGPGTRLTVL.

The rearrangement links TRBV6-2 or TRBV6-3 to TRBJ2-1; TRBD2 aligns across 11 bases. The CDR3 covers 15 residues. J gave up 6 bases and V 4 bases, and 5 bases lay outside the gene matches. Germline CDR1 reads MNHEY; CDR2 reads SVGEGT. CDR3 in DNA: TGTGCCAGCAGTTCCGCCGGGACTAGCGGCAATGAGCAGTTCTTC. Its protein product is CASSSAGTSGNEQFF.

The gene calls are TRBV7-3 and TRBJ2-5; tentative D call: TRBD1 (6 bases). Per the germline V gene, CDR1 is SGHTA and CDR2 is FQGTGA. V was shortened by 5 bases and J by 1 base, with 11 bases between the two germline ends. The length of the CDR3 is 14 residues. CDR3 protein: CASSPGTFQETQYF. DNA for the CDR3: TGTGCCAGCAGCCCCGGGACATTCCAAGAGACCCAGTACTTC.

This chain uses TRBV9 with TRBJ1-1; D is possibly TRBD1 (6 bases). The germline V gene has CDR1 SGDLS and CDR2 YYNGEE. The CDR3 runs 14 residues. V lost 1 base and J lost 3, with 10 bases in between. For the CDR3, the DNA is TGTGCCAGCAGCGTAACAGGGTCCTACACTGAAGCTTTCTTT. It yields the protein CASSVTGSYTEAFF.

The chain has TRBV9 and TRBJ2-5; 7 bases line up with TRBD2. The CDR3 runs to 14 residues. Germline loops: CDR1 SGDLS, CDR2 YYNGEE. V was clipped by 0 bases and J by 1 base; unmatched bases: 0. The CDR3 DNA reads TGTGCCAGCAGCGTAGCGGGGGGCCAAGAGACCCAGTACTTC. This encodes CASSVAGGQETQYF.

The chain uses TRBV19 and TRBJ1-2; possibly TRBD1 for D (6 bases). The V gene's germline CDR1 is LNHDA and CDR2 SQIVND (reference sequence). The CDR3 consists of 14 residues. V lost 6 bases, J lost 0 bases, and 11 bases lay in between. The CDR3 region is CASRTQGTNYGYTF. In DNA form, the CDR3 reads TGTGCCAGTAGGACCCAGGGGACTAACTATGGCTACACCTTC.

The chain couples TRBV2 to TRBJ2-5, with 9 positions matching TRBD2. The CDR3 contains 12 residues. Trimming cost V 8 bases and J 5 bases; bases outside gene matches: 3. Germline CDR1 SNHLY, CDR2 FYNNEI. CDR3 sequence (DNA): TGTGCCAGCGGCGGGAGGGGGGAGACCCAGTACTTC. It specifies CASGGRGETQYF.

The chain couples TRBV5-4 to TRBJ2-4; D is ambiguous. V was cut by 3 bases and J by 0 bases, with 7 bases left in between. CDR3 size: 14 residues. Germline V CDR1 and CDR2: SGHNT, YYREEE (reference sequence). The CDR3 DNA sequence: TGTGCCAGCAGCTCTTACATAGCCAAAAACATTCAGTACTTC. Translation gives CASSSYIAKNIQYF. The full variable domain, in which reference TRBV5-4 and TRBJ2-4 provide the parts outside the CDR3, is ETGVTQSPTHLIKTRGQQVTLRCSSQSGHNTVSWYQQALGQGPQFIFQYYREEENGRGNFPPRFSGLQFPNYSSELNVNALELDDSALYLCASSSYIAKNIQYFGAGTRLSVL.

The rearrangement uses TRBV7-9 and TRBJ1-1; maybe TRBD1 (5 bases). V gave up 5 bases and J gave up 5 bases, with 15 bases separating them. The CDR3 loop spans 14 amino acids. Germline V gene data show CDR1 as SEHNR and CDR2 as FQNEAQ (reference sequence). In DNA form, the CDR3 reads TGTGCCAGCAGCCTAAATCTCGGGGGTACTGAAGCTTTCTTT. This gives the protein CASSLNLGGTEAFF.

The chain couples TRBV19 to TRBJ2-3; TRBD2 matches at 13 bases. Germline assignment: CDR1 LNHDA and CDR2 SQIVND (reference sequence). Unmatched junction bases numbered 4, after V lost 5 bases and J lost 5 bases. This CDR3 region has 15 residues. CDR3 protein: CASSGLAGVEDTQYF. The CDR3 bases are TGTGCCAGTAGTGGACTAGCGGGAGTGGAAGATACGCAGTATTTT. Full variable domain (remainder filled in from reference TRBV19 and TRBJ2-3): DGGITQSPKYLFRKEGQNVTLSCEQNLNHDAMYWYRQDPGQGLRLIYYSQIVNDFQKGDIAEGYSVSREKKESFPLTVTSAQKNPTAFYLCASSGLAGVEDTQYFGPGTRLTVL.

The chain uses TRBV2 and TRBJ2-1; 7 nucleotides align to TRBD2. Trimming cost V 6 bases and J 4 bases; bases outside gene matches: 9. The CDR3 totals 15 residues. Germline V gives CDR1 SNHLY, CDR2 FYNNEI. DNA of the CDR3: TGTGCCAGCAGGGAAAGCGGGACGAGGTACAATGAGCAGTTCTTC. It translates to CASRESGTRYNEQFF.

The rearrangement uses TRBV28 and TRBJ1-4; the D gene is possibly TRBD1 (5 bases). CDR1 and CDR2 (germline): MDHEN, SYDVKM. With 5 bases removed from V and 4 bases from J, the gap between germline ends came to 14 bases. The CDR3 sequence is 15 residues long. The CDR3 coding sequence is TGTGCCAGCAGTCCGGTCGACAGCCTTAATGAAAAACTGTTTTTT. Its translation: CASSPVDSLNEKLFF.

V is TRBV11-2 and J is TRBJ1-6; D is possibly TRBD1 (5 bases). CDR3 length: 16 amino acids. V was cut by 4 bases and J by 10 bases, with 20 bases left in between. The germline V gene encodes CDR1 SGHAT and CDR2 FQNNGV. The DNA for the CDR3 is TGTGCCAGCAGCTCGGGCTTTGGGGCGGAAAGGTCACCCCTCCACTTT. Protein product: CASSSGFGAERSPLHF.

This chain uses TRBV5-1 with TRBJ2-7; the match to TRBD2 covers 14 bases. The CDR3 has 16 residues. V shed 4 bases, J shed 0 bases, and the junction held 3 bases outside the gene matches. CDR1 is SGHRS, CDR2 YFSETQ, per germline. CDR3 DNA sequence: TGCGCCAGCAGCATCGGACTAGCGGGAGGCTCCTACGAGCAGTACTTC. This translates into CASSIGLAGGSYEQYF.

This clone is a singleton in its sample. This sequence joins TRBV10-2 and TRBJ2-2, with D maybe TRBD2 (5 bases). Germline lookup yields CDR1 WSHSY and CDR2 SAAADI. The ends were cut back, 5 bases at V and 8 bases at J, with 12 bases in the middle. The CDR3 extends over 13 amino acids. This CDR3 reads CASSKGLAGELFF. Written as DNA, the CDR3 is TGCGCCAGCAGTAAGGGATTAGCGGGGGAGCTGTTTTTT.

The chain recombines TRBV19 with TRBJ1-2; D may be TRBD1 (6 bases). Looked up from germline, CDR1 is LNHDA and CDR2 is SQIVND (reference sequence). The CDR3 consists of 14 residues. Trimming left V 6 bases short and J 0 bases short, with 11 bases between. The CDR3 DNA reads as TGTGCCAGTAGCTCAGGGGTGGCTAACTATGGCTACACCTTC. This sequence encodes CASSSGVANYGYTF.

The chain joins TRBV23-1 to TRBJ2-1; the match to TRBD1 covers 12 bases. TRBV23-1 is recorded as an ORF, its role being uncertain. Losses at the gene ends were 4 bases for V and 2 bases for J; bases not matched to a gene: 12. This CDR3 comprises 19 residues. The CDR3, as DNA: TGCGCCAGCAGTCTTCCGGGACAGGGGGCTTCCTCCCCCTACAATGAGCAGTTCTTC. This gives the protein CASSLPGQGASSPYNEQFF.